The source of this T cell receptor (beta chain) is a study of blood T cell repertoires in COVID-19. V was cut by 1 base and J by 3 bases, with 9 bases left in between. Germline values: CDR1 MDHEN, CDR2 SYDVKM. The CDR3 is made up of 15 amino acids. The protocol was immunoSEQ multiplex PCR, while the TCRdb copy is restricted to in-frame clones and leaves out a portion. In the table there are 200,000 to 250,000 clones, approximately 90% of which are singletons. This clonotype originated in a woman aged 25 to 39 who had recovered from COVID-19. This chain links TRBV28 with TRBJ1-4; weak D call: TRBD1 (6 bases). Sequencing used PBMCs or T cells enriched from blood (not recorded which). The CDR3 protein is CASSLYQGPNEKLFF. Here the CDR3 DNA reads TGTGCCAGCAGTTTATATCAGGGGCCTAATGAAAAACTGTTTTTT.